Presented here are 24 T cell receptor beta chains from one specimen sequenced in a study of blood T cell repertoires in COVID-19. Clones were read by immunoSEQ multiplex PCR, and TCRdb kept only the in-frame ones, dropping some. This table holds roughly 80,000 clones, 91% found once. Sequenced material: peripheral blood. The receptors here all came from a woman in her forties or fifties in a cohort sampled during active COVID-19.

The CDR3 region has the DNA TGTGCCACCAGCAGAGGGCTAGCGGGAGTCATTCAGTACTTC. As protein: CATSRGLAGVIQYF. This chain uses TRBV15 with TRBJ2-4; 10 positions agree with TRBD2. Unmatched junction bases numbered 3, after V lost 1 base and J lost 9 bases. The germline gives CDR1 LNHNV, CDR2 YYDKDF (reference sequence). The CDR3 runs to 14 residues.

The rearrangement uses TRBV7-8 and TRBJ1-2, with D maybe TRBD1 (5 bases). Germline-derived CDR1 and CDR2 are SGHVS and FQNEAQ. Trimming took off 5 bases at V and 7 bases at J, with 14 bases between the two ends. The CDR3 is made up of 13 amino acids. The CDR3 nucleotides are TGTGCCAGCAGCCCGGAGGGGCGGAGTGGCTACACCTTC. It encodes CASSPEGRSGYTF.

This clone was seen only a few times. The chain joins TRBV21-1 to TRBJ2-1; the table's TRBD1 call for D was not verified on the DNA. TRBV21-1 is termed a pseudogene. This CDR3 contains 13 residues. CDR3 region: CASSPLPGGEQFF. The CDR3 DNA sequence: TGTGCCAGCAGCCCCCTCCCAGGGGGTGAGCAGTTCTTC.

The V call is TRBV18, the J call TRBJ2-7; the D is unclear. Germline V gene sequence: CDR1 KGHSH, CDR2 LQKENI. V dropped 0 bases and J dropped 4 bases, with 7 bases sitting between them. The CDR3 is 13 amino acids. The CDR3, as DNA: TGTGCCAGCTCACCACCGGCCAGTTACGAGCAGTACTTC. This translates into CASSPPASYEQYF.

The chain recombines TRBV3-1 (or the pseudogene TRBV3-2) with TRBJ2-7; TRBD1 might be the D (6 bases). Trimming cost V 4 bases and J 3 bases, with 13 bases left between them. This CDR3 is built from 14 residues. Germline values: CDR1 LGHDT, CDR2 YNNKEL (reference sequence). The CDR3: CASSRGQGFYEQYF. CDR3 nucleotides: TGTGCCAGCAGCCGGGGGCAGGGTTTCTACGAGCAGTACTTC.

This chain links TRBV4-1 with TRBJ1-4, with D tentatively TRBD1 (6 bases). Germline V gene lookup returns CDR1 MGHRA and CDR2 YSYEKL. Trimming removed 0 bases from V and 4 bases from J, with 12 bases in between. The CDR3 covers 16 residues. The CDR3 protein is CASSQDRGGGNEKLFF. The CDR3 DNA follows: TGCGCCAGCAGCCAAGATCGAGGGGGTGGTAATGAAAAACTGTTTTTT.

The J gene is TRBJ1-1, the V gene TRBV19; TRBD1 matches 9 bases. J lost 3 bases, V lost 5 bases, and 10 bases had no gene match. The CDR3 consists of 16 residues. From germline, CDR1 is LNHDA and CDR2 SQIVND (reference sequence). This CDR3 reads CASSDGTGWGYTEAFF. The CDR3 DNA reads as TGTGCCAGTAGTGATGGGACAGGGTGGGGGTACACTGAAGCTTTCTTT.

The chain joins TRBV27 to TRBJ1-5, with TRBD1 as a possible D gene (5 bases). The CDR3 is 14 residues long. The germline V and J ends were trimmed by 5 bases and 2 bases, with 10 bases remaining between them. Germline V gives CDR1 MNHEY, CDR2 SMNVEV (reference sequence). This CDR3 is CASSPGRGNQPQHF. CDR3 coding DNA: TGTGCCAGCAGTCCAGGGCGAGGCAATCAGCCCCAGCATTTT.

There are a few counts of this clone. V and J are TRBV4-1 and TRBJ1-4; a possible D gene is TRBD1 (6 bases). The V end lost 1 base, the J end lost 8 bases, and 11 bases lay between the germline ends. CDR1 and CDR2 from the germline V gene are MGHRA and YSYEKL. CDR3 length: 14 amino acids. CDR3 region: CASSQGWGHEKLFF. Here the CDR3 DNA reads TGCGCCAGCAGCCAAGGATGGGGGCACGAAAAACTGTTTTTT.

V usage is TRBV7-2 and J usage is TRBJ1-1; TRBD1 might be the D (5 bases). V was trimmed by 2 bases and J by 4 bases, leaving 11 bases between them. This CDR3 has 14 residues. Germline lookup yields CDR1 SGHTA and CDR2 FQGNSA. CDR3 nucleotides: TGTGCCAGCAGCTTACAGGGTCCTAGCACTGAAGCTTTCTTT. It specifies CASSLQGPSTEAFF. The variable domain in full, completed from reference TRBV7-2 and TRBJ1-1, reads GAGVSQSPSNKVTEKGKDVELRCDPISGHTALYWYRQSLGQGLEFLIYFQGNSAPDKSGLPSDRFSAERTGGSVSTLTIQRTQQEDSAVYLCASSLQGPSTEAFFGQGTRLTVV.

The chain recombines TRBV6-6 with TRBJ1-5, with D possibly being TRBD1 (5 bases). V lost 4 bases and J lost 0, with 13 bases in between. Germline CDR1 MNHNY, CDR2 SVGAGI (reference sequence). This CDR3 is 16 amino acids long. As DNA, the CDR3 is TGTGCCAGCAGTTTAGCGGGGGGGAGTAGCAATCAGCCCCAGCATTTT. It encodes CASSLAGGSSNQPQHF.

This clone was seen only once. The CDR3 protein is CASSPPSREFYEQYF. The CDR3 DNA sequence: TGTGCCAGCTCACCACCGTCCAGGGAATTCTACGAGCAGTACTTC. The chain recombines TRBV18 with TRBJ2-7; tentative D call: TRBD1 (5 bases). Germline CDR1 and CDR2: KGHSH and LQKENI. V was shortened by 0 bases and J by 3 bases, with 12 bases between the two germline ends. The length of the CDR3 is 15 residues. Looking up the rest from reference TRBV18 and TRBJ2-7 gives the full variable domain: NAGVMQNPRHLVRRRGQEARLRCSPMKGHSHVYWYRQLPEEGLKFMVYLQKENIIDESGMPKERFSAEFPKEGPSILRIQQVVRGDSAAYFCASSPPSREFYEQYFGPGTRLTVT.

The chain uses TRBV6-1 and TRBJ1-5; no firm D call. The CDR3 has 16 amino acids. Germline assignment: CDR1 MNHNS and CDR2 SASEGT. Trimming removed 2 bases at V and 0 bases at J, with 11 bases between. CDR3 DNA: TGTGCCAGCAGTGAACTCTTTTACATTAGCAATCAGCCCCAGCATTTT. Translating gives CASSELFYISNQPQHF.

The chain is built from TRBV4-1 and TRBJ2-7, with TRBD2 matching 12 bases. CDR3 size: 14 residues. Germline assignment: CDR1 MGHRA and CDR2 YSYEKL. The trim removed 6 bases at V and 0 bases at J, leaving 0 bases unmatched. CDR3 bases: TGCGCCAGCAGACTAGCGGGGGGCTCCTACGAGCAGTACTTC. Protein product: CASRLAGGSYEQYF.

The rearrangement uses TRBV5-1 and TRBJ2-5; TRBD2 matches 8 bases. The CDR3 is made up of 14 amino acids. Germline CDR1 and CDR2: SGHRS and YFSETQ. With V trimmed by 3 bases and J by 4 bases, 5 bases remained unmatched. The CDR3 sequence: CASSWAGGRETQYF. The CDR3 nucleotides read TGCGCCAGCAGCTGGGCGGGGGGCCGAGAGACCCAGTACTTC. Full variable domain (remainder filled in from reference TRBV5-1 and TRBJ2-5): KAGVTQTPRYLIKTRGQQVTLSCSPISGHRSVSWYQQTPGQGLQFLFEYFSETQRNKGNFPGRFSGRQFSNSRSEMNVSTLELGDSALYLCASSWAGGRETQYFGPGTRLLVL.

V gene TRBV6-1 combines with J gene TRBJ1-1; D unresolved. V lost 1 base and J 5 bases, leaving 17 bases between the germline ends. Germline-derived CDR1 and CDR2 are MNHNS and SASEGT. This CDR3 region has 16 residues. The DNA for the CDR3 is TGTGCCAGCAGTGAAGGGTCTAGGTTTGGTGGGACTGAAGCTTTCTTT. Translated: CASSEGSRFGGTEAFF.

The chain couples TRBV5-3 to TRBJ1-4; 7 positions match TRBD1. TRBV5-3 qualifies as an ORF whose function is uncertain. The CDR3 spans 19 residues. The J segment lost 8 bases and the V segment lost 4 bases, leaving 23 bases of the junction unmatched. This chain's CDR3 is CARSQTRDRKRSSGEKLFF. The DNA for the CDR3 is TGTGCCAGAAGCCAGACCCGGGACAGAAAACGTTCTTCCGGGGAAAAACTGTTTTTT.

CDR3 protein: CAMQGQGPPDTQYF. In DNA, the CDR3 is TGTGCCATGCAAGGACAGGGCCCTCCAGATACGCAGTATTTT. This sequence joins TRBV10-3 and TRBJ2-3; 8 bases line up with TRBD1. V lost 9 bases and J lost 4; bases outside the gene matches: 9. Germline V CDR1 and CDR2: ENHRY, SYGVKD. The CDR3 sequence is 14 residues long.

The sample holds a few counts of this clone. This rearrangement joins TRBV27 to TRBJ2-7; 8 nucleotides line up with TRBD1. Trimming removed 5 bases from V and 5 bases from J; junction bases left unmatched: 8. Germline V CDR1 and CDR2: MNHEY, SMNVEV (reference sequence). This CDR3 region has 14 residues. Written as DNA, the CDR3 is TGTGCCAGCAGTACCCGGACAGGGAGCAACGAGCAGTACTTC. It is translated as CASSTRTGSNEQYF.

The J gene is TRBJ1-6, the V gene TRBV5-6; no clear D gene. Germline V CDR1 and CDR2: SGHDT, YYEEEE. V lost 4 bases, J lost 7 bases, and 9 bases lay in between. The CDR3 totals 13 residues. CDR3 sequence reads: CASSPQRNSPLHF. The CDR3 DNA reads TGTGCCAGCAGCCCCCAGCGGAATTCACCCCTCCACTTT.

V and J are TRBV19 and TRBJ1-6, with D maybe TRBD1 (6 bases). V was shortened by 4 bases and J by 9 bases, with 13 bases between the two germline ends. Germline CDR1 is LNHDA and CDR2 is SQIVND (reference sequence). The CDR3 consists of 14 residues. Here the CDR3 reads CASSTTGLSSPLHF. For the CDR3, the DNA is TGTGCCAGTAGTACTACAGGGCTGAGTTCACCCCTCCACTTT.

The chain couples TRBV28 to TRBJ2-7; a weak D match, TRBD1 (6 bases). CDR1 is MDHEN, CDR2 SYDVKM, per germline. The ends were cut back, 4 bases at V and 2 bases at J, with 12 bases in the middle. This CDR3 spans 14 amino acids. The CDR3 coding sequence is TGTGCCAGCAGTTCCCCCCAGGGGCCCTACGAGCAGTACTTC. Protein product: CASSSPQGPYEQYF.

This rearrangement joins TRBV5-6 to TRBJ2-1; D is unresolved. V dropped 4 bases and J dropped 0 bases, with 5 bases sitting between them. Germline CDR1 and CDR2: SGHDT and YYEEEE. The CDR3 loop spans 13 amino acids. The CDR3 region is CASSPSSYNEQFF. CDR3 bases: TGTGCCAGCAGCCCGAGCTCCTACAATGAGCAGTTCTTC.

V gene TRBV5-1 combines with J gene TRBJ2-7; 11 nucleotides match TRBD2. The V segment lost 3 bases and the J segment 2 bases; nucleotides outside the gene matches: 4. Germline CDR1 is SGHRS and CDR2 is YFSETQ. This CDR3 region has 15 residues. As DNA, the CDR3 is TGCGCCAGCAGCTCCCTAGCGGGAGGCCCCTACGAGCAGTACTTC. It is translated as CASSSLAGGPYEQYF.